This TCR beta chain originates from a study of T cells in women clearing cervical HPV infection (dated by TCRdb to the late 2010s). Some background on the complete study: Cases were roughly 23 women with histologically confirmed HPV16-related CIN3 or worse, including 2 invasive cancers. In the parent cohort, some 10,000 women aged 18 or older were enrolled in Guanacaste, Costa Rica, during about 1993 to 1994 and were followed for 6 to 7 years. Blood from cases was drawn at the visit where the lesion was first identified, while blood from controls was drawn once the infection was no longer detected. The controls were some 23 women whose single incident HPV16 infection cleared within 12 months with no development of precancer or cancer. Quality controls consisted of five blinded duplicates per group, for a total of roughly 60 samples made up of around 50 participants and about 10 replicates. Cases had a median age of 34 years and controls had a median age of around 41, with no significant differences in baseline characteristics. Because only a few women had HLA typing data, the possibility that HLA type acted as a confounder could not be ruled out. For cases, a median interval of nearly 150 days, with an interquartile range of roughly 80 to 200 days, was observed between lesion detection and blood sampling. Cases and controls were matched on year of sample collection and on age within five years. The exploratory proof-of-principle case-control study was nested within the Guanacaste HPV Natural History Study in Costa Rica and compared TCR repertoires across cervical HPV16 outcomes.

Broad study findings and their caveats: Cases had lower TRBV6-7 relative abundance than controls (roughly 0.12% versus 0.17%; Bonferroni P = 0.0008). Because the number of T cells in each sample was unknown, differences in richness could reflect differing T-cell content rather than repertoire biology. CIN3+ cases had significantly higher TCR repertoire richness than controls across sequencing depths, but evenness did not differ between the groups. Because of the cross-sectional design, the study could not determine whether the associations came before infection or resulted from infection, and neither effector/memory subsets nor HPV-specific T cells were isolated. Random forest classifiers that combined richness and V gene abundances separated cases from controls with an estimated AUC of around 0.84.

Using the immunoSEQ assay, multiplex PCR amplified TCR beta CDR3 regions from an average of 1200 ng of genomic DNA per sample. To correct primer bias, the assay used a complete synthetic TCR repertoire to set an amplification baseline. Amplicons were sequenced on the Illumina platform. The paper's processing steps were these. Sequences were error-corrected by clustering with frequency ratios and a modified nearest-neighbor algorithm, then analyzed in the immunoSEQ Analyzer with IMGT gene definitions. At each rarefaction depth, TCR richness and evenness were averaged across 20 rarefaction repeats, and any sample with fewer sequences than the depth was left out. Relative abundances of V, D and J genes were compared between groups using Wilcoxon rank sum tests, with FDR correction applied. Blinded duplicates gave an intraclass correlation of around 95% for TCR richness and an average of 76.4% across over 55 gene segments. TCRdb provides this immuneACCESS table in a form limited to in-frame rearrangements. Some clones are lacking; in checked studies, under half of them reflect an unresolved V gene, and why the rest are absent is not known. V and J calls and clone size follow that table, whereas D and trimming were derived from the DNA. The sample's clone listing holds about 46,000 clones. Of the sample, 35% to 45% falls within the top ten clones.

Between the V and J ends, shortened by 2 bases and 5 bases respectively, the junction contains 9 bases. The CDR3 sequence holds 13 residues, the cysteine and phenylalanine included. Part of the CDR3 DNA is given, 30 bases translated from base 1. CDR1 and CDR2 are read off the germline V gene as MNHEY and SVGEGT. Every participant had a single incident cervical HPV16 infection, and prevalent HPV16 infections were excluded. Cervical HPV DNA was detected with MY09/MY11 PCR, and genotyping was done by dot-blot hybridization. Around 15 mL of heparinized blood were centrifuged, and the buffy coat was split into aliquots, frozen at -30 degrees C, and then kept at -80 degrees C. QIAGEN kits were used to extract genomic DNA from the buffy coat specimens. On this clone: Its antigen target is currently unknown. The read falls 3 residues short of the CDR3 end, and the missing part is taken from the germline J gene.

This sequence originates from a woman between 18 and 75 years old with a cervical HPV16 infection that either progressed to CIN3+ or cleared (not recorded which). Recombination connected TRBV6-2 or TRBV6-3 to TRBJ1-2, with no reliable assignment of the D segment. The sequenced sample consisted of blood buffy coat. Incomplete CDR3 DNA: TGTGCCAGCAGTTACGCAGCGACTTATGGC. Its protein is CASSYAATYG. The whole CDR3 is CASSYAATYGYTF.